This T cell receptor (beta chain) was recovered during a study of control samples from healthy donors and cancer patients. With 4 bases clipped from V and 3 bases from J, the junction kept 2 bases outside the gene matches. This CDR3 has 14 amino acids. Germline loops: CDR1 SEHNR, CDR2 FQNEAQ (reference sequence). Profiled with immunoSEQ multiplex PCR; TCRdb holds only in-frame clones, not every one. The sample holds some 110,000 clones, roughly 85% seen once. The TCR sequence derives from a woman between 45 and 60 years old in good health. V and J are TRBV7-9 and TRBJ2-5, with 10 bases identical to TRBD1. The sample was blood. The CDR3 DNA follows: TGTGCCAGCAGCTCGGGACAGGGGAAAGAGACCCAGTACTTC. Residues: CASSSGQGKETQYF.